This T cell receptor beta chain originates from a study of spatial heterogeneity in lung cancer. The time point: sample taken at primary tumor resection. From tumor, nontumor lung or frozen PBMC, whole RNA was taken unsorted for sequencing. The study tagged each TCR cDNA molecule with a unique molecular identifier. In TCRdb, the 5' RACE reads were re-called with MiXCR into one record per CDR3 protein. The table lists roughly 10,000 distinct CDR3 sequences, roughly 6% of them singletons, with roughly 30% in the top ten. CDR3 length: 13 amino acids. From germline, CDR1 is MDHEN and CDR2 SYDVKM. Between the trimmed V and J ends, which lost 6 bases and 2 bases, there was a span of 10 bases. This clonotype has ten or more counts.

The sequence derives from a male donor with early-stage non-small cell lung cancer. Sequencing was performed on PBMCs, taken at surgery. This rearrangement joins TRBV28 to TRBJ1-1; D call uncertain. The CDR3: CASSQDANTEAFF. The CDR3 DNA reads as TGTGCCAGCAGCCAGGACGCAAACACTGAAGCTTTCTTT.